The clone carrying this T cell receptor (beta chain) was picked up a small number of times. The germline V gene encodes CDR1 DFQATT and CDR2 SNEGSKA (reference sequence). The CDR3 loop spans 15 amino acids. V was pared by 0 bases and J by 7 bases, with 8 bases of the junction left unmatched. TCRdb redid the calling of the 5' RACE reads with MiXCR, one entry per CDR3 protein. The table lists about 340,000 distinct CDR3 sequences, roughly 15% of them singletons, with about 1% in the top ten. The data derive from a study of CD8 T cells in ankylosing spondylitis. The sequence was collected from a male donor with ankylosing spondylitis or in good health (not recorded which). The V gene is TRBV20-1, the J gene TRBJ1-4; 7 bases map to TRBD1. The specimen was blood, either unsorted or a sorted T cell fraction (not recorded which). The CDR3 DNA reads TGCAGTGCTAGAGATCTTAGGACAGGAGGTGAAAAACTGTTTTTT. The encoded protein is CSARDLRTGGEKLFF.